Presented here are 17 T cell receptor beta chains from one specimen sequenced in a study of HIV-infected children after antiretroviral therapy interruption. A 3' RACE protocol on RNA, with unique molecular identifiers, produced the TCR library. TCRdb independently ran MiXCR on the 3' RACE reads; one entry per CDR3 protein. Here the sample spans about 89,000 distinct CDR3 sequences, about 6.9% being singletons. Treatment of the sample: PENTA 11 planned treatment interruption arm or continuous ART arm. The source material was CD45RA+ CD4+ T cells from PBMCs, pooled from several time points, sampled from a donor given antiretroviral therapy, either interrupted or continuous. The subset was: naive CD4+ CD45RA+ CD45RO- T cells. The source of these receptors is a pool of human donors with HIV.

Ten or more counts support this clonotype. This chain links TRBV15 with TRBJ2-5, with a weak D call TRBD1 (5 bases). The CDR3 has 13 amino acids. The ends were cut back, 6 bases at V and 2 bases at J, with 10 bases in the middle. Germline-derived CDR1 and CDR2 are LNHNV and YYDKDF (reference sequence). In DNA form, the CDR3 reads TGTGCCACCAGGCGTGGGGCGCAAGAGACCCAGTACTTC. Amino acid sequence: CATRRGAQETQYF.

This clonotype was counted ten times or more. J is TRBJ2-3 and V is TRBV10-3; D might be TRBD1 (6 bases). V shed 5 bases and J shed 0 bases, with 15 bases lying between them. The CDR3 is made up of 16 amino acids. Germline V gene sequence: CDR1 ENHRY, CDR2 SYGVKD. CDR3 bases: TGTGCCATCAGTCGCGGACAGCAGACTAGCACAGATACGCAGTATTTT. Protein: CAISRGQQTSTDTQYF.

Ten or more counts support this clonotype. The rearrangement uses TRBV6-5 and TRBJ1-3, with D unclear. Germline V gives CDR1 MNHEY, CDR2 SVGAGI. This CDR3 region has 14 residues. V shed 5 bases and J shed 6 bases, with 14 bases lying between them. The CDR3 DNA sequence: TGTGCCAGCAGTGGCTCAGGATGGGAAAACACCATATATTTT. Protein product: CASSGSGWENTIYF.

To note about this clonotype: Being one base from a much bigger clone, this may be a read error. CDR3 residues: CRVEVSRGAYEQYF. CDR3 nucleotide sequence: TGCAGAGTTGAAGTGTCCAGGGGAGCCTACGAGCAGTACTTC. This chain links TRBV29-1 with TRBJ2-7, with a tentative D call TRBD1 (6 bases). The germline CDR1 and CDR2 sequences are SQVTM and ANQGSEA. The CDR3 has 14 residues.

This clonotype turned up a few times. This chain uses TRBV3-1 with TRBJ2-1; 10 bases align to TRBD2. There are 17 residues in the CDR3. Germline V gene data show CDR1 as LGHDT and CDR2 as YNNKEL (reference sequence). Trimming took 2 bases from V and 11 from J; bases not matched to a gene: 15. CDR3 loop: CASSQPLSGGAGRKQFF. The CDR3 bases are TGTGCCAGCAGCCAACCCCTGAGCGGGGGGGCTGGAAGGAAGCAGTTCTTC.

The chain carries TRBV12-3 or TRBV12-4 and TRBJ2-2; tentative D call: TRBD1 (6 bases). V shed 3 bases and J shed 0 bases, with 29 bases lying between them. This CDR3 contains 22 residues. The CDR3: CASSLGAILTLHGDSNTGELFF. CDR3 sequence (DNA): TGTGCCAGCAGTTTGGGGGCGATCCTGACCCTACACGGGGATTCGAACACCGGGGAGCTGTTTTTT.

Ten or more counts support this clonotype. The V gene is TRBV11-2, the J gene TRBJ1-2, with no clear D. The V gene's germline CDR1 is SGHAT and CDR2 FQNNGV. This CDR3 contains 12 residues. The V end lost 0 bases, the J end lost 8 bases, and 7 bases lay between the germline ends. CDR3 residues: CASSLEGYGYTF. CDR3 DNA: TGTGCCAGCAGCTTAGAGGGGTACGGCTACACCTTC.

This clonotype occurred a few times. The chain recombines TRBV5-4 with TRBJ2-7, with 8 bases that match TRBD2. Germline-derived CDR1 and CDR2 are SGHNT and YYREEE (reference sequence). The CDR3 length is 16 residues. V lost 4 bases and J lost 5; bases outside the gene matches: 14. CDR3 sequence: CASSRTGTRLSNEQYF. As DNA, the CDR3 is TGTGCCAGCAGCCGGACCGGGACTAGGCTAAGTAACGAGCAGTACTTC.

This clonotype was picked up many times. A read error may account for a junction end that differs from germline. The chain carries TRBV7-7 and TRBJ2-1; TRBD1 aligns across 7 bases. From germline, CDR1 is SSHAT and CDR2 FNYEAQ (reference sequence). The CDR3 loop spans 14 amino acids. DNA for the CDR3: TGTGCTAGCAGCTCTCCCGACAGGGACAATGAGCAGTTCTTC. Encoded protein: CASSSPDRDNEQFF.

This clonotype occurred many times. The CDR3 nucleotides read TGTGCCAGCAGCTTAGAGGGGTCTGGGGCCCAGTACTTC. Translating gives CASSLEGSGAQYF. The genes are TRBV7-2 and TRBJ2-5, with a weak D call TRBD1 (5 bases). CDR3 length: 13 residues. Germline lookup yields CDR1 SGHTA and CDR2 FQGNSA. V lost 1 base to trimming and J lost 9 bases, with 12 bases between them.

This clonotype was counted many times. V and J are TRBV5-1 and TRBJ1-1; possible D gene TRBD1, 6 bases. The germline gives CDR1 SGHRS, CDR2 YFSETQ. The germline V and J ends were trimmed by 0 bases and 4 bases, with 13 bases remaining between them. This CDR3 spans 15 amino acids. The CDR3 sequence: CASSLVLGGGTEAFF. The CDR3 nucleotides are TGCGCCAGCAGCTTGGTTTTGGGAGGGGGCACTGAAGCTTTCTTT.

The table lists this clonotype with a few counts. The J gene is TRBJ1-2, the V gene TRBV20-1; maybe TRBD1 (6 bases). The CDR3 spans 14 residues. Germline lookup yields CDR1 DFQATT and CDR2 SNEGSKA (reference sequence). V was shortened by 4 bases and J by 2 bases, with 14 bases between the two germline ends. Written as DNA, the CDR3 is TGCAGTGCTACCGCCGGGGGGGGCAACTATGGCTACACCTTC. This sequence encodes CSATAGGGNYGYTF.

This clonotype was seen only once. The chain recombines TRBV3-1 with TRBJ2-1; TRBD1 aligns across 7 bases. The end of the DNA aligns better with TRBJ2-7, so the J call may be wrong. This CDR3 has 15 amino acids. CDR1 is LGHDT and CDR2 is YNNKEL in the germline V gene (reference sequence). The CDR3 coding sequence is TGTGCCAGCAGCCCCGGGACAGTTAAATCTTACGAGCAGTACTTC. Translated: CASSPGTVKSYEQYF.

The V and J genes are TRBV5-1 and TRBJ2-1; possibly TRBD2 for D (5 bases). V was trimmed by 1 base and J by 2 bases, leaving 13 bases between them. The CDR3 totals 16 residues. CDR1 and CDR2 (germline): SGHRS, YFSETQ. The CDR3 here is CASSLSPGSPYNEQFF. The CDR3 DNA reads TGCGCCAGCAGCTTGAGTCCGGGGAGTCCCTACAATGAGCAGTTCTTC.

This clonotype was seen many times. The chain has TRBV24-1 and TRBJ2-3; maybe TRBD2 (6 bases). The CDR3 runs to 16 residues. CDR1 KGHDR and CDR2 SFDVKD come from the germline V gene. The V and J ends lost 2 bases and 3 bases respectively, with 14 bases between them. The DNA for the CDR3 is TGTGCCACCAGTGATTACGCCGGGGGAGCTACAGATACGCAGTATTTT. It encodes CATSDYAGGATDTQYF.

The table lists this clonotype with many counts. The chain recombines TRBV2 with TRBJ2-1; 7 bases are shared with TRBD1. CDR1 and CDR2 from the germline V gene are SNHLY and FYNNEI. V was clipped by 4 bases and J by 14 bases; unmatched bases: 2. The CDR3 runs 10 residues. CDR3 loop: CASSVGTEFF. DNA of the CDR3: TGTGCCAGCAGTGTTGGGACAGAGTTCTTC.

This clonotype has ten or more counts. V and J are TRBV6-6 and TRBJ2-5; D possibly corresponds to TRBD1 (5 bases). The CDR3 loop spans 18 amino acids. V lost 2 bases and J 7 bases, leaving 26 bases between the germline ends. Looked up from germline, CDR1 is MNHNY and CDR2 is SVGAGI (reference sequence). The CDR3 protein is CASSYLGLGAVNQRTQYF. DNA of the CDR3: TGTGCCAGCAGTTACCTGGGGCTAGGGGCCGTAAATCAACGGACCCAGTACTTC.